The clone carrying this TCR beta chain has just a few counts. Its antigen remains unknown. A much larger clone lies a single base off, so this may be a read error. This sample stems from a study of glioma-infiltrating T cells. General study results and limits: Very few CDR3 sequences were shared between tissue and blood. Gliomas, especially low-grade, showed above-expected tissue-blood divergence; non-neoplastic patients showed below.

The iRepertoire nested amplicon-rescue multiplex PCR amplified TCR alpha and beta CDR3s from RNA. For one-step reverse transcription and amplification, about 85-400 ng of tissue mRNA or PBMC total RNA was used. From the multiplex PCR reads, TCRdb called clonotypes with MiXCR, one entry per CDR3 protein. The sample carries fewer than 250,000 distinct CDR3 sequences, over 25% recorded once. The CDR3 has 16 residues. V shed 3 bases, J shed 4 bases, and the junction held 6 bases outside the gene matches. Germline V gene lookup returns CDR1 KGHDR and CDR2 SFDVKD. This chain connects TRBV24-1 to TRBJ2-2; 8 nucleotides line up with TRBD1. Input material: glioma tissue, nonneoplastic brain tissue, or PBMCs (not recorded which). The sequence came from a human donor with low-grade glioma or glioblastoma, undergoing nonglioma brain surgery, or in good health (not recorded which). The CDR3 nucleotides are TGTGCCACCAGTGATGGCAGGGGGCTGAGCACCGGGGAGCTGTTTTTT. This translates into CATSDGRGLSTGELFF.